The T cell receptor beta chain under discussion was sequenced for a study of T cell responses to AZD1222 COVID-19 vaccine. With regard to this clone: Its specificity is unknown.

Notes on the study in general: Mostly white British, mostly female donors; authors suggested clonal diversity may be underestimated. Only after the peak T cell response were repertoires sampled. At baseline, just five to seven AZD1222 recipients tested seropositive. A rise in Spike-specific TCR breadth and depth followed two AZD1222 doses.

The repertoire was sequenced with immunoSEQ multiplex PCR; TCRdb's copy has only in-frame clones and lacks some. This sample yields around 130,000 clones, of which 93% are seen a single time; more than 2.5% belongs to the top ten. The germline V gene has CDR1 SEHNR and CDR2 FQNEAQ (reference sequence). The CDR3 has 14 amino acids. With 4 bases clipped from V and 10 bases from J, the junction kept 5 bases outside the gene matches. The TCR was taken from an adult in good health. The sequencing used peripheral blood, collected on day 0 of AZD1222 vaccination. The V and J genes are TRBV7-9 and TRBJ1-6; TRBD1 agrees at 9 bases. This CDR3 reads CASSSGTGPSPLHF. CDR3 DNA sequence: TGTGCCAGCAGCTCCGGGACAGGGCCGTCACCCCTCCACTTT.